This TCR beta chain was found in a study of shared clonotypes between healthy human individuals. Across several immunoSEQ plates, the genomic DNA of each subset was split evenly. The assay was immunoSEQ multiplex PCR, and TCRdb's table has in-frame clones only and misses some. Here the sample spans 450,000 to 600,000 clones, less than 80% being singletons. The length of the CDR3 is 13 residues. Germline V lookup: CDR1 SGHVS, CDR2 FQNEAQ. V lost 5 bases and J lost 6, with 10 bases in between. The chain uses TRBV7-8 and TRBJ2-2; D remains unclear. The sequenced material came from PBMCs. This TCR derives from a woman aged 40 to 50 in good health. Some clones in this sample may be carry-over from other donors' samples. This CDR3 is CASSVRLPGELFF. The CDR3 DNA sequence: TGTGCCAGCAGCGTACGTCTGCCCGGGGAGCTGTTTTTT.